The clone carrying this T cell receptor (beta chain) was recorded many times. Its antigen is as yet unknown. Arm-PCR of CDR3 regions and iRepertoire HTBI primers were used to build TCR beta libraries. Each CDR3 protein is one row after TCRdb ran MiXCR on the multiplex PCR reads. The repertoire has 650,000 to 850,000 distinct CDR3 sequences, 25% to 35% of them found once; the top ten carry about 42%. The sample comes from a study of regulatory T cells in long-lasting Graves disease. About the study: Persistent cases were those of Graves' disease that involved over 5 years of antithyroid drugs with positive TSH receptor antibodies. Study-wide results and limits: TRBV28 was favored in persistent disease, as were TRBJ1-2 and TRBJ2-5. Study was limited to peripheral blood, excluding thyroid tissue. Clonotypes that were public and shared totalled about 2,500 in persistent patients versus around 970 in new patients.

Looked up from germline, CDR1 is SNHLY and CDR2 is FYNNEI. V lost 2 bases and J lost 7, with 8 bases in between. The CDR3 length is 13 residues. Time point: persistent/refractory GD, antithyroid drugs over 5 years with positive TRAb. Extracted PBMC RNA gave rise to the TCR library. The chain carries TRBV2 and TRBJ1-4; no clear D gene. This receptor was obtained from a female donor with Graves disease. Sample: peripheral blood mononuclear cells (PBMCs), taken when the disease was refractory, from a patient treated with antithyroid drugs. CDR3 amino acids: CASSERRGEKLFF. In DNA, the CDR3 is TGTGCCAGCAGTGAAAGGCGTGGTGAAAAACTGTTTTTT.